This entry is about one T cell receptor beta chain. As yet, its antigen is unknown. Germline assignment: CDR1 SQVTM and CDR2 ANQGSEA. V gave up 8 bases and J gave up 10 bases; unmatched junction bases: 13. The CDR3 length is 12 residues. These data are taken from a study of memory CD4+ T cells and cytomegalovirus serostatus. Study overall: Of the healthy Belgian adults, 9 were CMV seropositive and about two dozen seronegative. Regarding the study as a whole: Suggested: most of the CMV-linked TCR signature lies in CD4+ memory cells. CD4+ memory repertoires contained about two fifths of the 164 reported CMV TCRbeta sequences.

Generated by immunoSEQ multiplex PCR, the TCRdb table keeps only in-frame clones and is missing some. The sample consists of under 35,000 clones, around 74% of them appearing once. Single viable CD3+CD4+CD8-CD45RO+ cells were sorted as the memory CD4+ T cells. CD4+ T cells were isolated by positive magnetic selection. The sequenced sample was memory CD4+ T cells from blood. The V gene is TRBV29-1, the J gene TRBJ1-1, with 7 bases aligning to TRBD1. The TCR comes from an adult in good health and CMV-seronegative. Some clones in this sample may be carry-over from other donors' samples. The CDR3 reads CSTGGDSKGAFF. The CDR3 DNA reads TGCAGCACCGGGGGGGACAGCAAAGGAGCTTTCTTT. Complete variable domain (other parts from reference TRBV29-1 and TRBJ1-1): SAVISQKPSRDICQRGTSLTIQCQVDSQVTMMFWYRQQPGQSLTLIATANQGSEATYESGFVIDKFPISRPNLTFSTLTVSNMSPEDSSIYLCSTGGDSKGAFFGQGTRLTVV.